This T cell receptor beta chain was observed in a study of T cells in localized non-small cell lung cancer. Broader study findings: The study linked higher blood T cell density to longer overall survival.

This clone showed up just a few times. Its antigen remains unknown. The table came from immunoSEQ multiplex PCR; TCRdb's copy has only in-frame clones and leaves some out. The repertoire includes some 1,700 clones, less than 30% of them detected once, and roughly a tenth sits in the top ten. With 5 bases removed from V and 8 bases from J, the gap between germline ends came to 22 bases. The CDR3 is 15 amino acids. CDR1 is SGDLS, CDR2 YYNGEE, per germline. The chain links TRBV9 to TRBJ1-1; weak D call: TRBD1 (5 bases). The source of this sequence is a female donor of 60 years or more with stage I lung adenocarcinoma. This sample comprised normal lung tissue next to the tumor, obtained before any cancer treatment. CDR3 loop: CASRGDVASREEAFF. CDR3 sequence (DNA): TGTGCCAGCAGAGGGGACGTCGCATCGCGGGAAGAAGCTTTCTTT.